Presented here are 5 T cell receptor beta chains from one specimen sequenced in a study of human T cells and chemical hapten exposure. The time point is: pre-sensitization, week 0. Documented treatment: therapeutic diphenylcyclopropenone sensitization with weekly scalp DPC. In TCRdb, the RACE reads were re-called with MiXCR into one record per CDR3 protein. The table records some 330,000 distinct CDR3 sequences, around 5.5% of them present only once. The sequences come from whole blood, collected in connection with sensitization to the hapten diphenylcyclopropenone (DPC). These receptors were taken from a woman under 30 with alopecia areata. Some clones in this sample may be carry-over from other donors' samples.

This clonotype was observed a few times. This chain links TRBV3-1 with TRBJ2-5; 8 bases align to TRBD1. V lost 0 bases to trimming and J lost 2 bases; unmatched junction nucleotides: 14. Germline CDR1 is LGHDT and CDR2 is YNNKEL (reference sequence). This CDR3 has 19 residues. This CDR3 reads CASSQEGARDRIYQETQYF. The CDR3 nucleotides are TGTGCCAGCAGCCAAGAGGGGGCCCGGGACAGGATCTATCAAGAGACCCAGTACTTC.

This clonotype came up a few times. This chain connects TRBV5-1 to TRBJ2-5; D ambiguous. Trimming shortened V by 0 bases and J by 5 bases, and 29 bases separated the two germline ends. The germline gives CDR1 SGHRS, CDR2 YFSETQ. This CDR3 region has 20 residues. The CDR3 DNA reads as TGCGCCAGCAGCTTGGAGAGGCGAAAAACGCTACTGCCGGCTGGGGAGACCCAGTACTTC. It is translated as CASSLERRKTLLPAGETQYF.

The chain links TRBV27 to TRBJ1-2; TRBD1 matches 9 bases. Trimming removed 7 bases from V and 5 bases from J; junction bases left unmatched: 11. Germline V gene lookup returns CDR1 MNHEY and CDR2 SMNVEV (reference sequence). The CDR3 runs to 15 residues. The CDR3 spells CASTGQGSPRYGYTF. The CDR3 bases are TGTGCCAGCACCGGACAGGGGTCCCCTCGGTATGGCTACACCTTC.

This clonotype has a handful of counts. The J gene is TRBJ1-2, the V gene TRBV4-1; D is ambiguous. The CDR3 totals 15 residues. Germline CDR1 is MGHRA and CDR2 is YSYEKL. V shed 1 base and J shed 3 bases, with 12 bases lying between them. In DNA form, the CDR3 reads TGCGCCAGCAGCCAAGTGACCCCAGCGGACTATGGCTACACCTTC. This translates into CASSQVTPADYGYTF.

V gene TRBV6-1 combines with J gene TRBJ1-1; D remains ambiguous. Per the germline V gene, CDR1 is MNHNS and CDR2 is SASEGT. The CDR3 length is 15 residues. V lost 0 bases to trimming and J lost 1 base, with 9 bases between them. In nucleotides, the CDR3 is TGTGCCAGCAGTGAAGCTCAGATCCGGAACACTGAAGCTTTCTTT. This codes for CASSEAQIRNTEAFF.